This TCR beta chain was sequenced in a study of cytomegalovirus exposure and HLA in healthy donors. Findings and limits, study-wide: Subsequent analysis of the 120 or so validation repertoires found a tendency for first-cohort TCR clusters to co-occur. The authors enumerated over 150 TCR beta chains as linked to cytomegalovirus.

Some clones are missing from TCRdb's copy, which holds only in-frame ones; the method was immunoSEQ multiplex PCR. Among about 350,000 clones listed, 75% to 90% were seen once. Points on this clone: Antigen: not known.

This CDR3 contains 18 residues. Trimming took 6 bases from V and 5 from J; bases not matched to a gene: 20. From germline, CDR1 is SEHNR and CDR2 FQNEAQ (reference sequence). Sequenced: PBMCs. This sequence was found in a woman aged 30 to 39 in good health and CMV-seropositive. The chain is built from TRBV7-9 and TRBJ1-2; 8 nucleotides align to TRBD1. CDR3 bases: TGTGCCAGCAGTCCGAGGGGGGGAGACAGGGGAAGTTCGTATGGCTACACCTTC. Its translation is CASSPRGGDRGSSYGYTF.